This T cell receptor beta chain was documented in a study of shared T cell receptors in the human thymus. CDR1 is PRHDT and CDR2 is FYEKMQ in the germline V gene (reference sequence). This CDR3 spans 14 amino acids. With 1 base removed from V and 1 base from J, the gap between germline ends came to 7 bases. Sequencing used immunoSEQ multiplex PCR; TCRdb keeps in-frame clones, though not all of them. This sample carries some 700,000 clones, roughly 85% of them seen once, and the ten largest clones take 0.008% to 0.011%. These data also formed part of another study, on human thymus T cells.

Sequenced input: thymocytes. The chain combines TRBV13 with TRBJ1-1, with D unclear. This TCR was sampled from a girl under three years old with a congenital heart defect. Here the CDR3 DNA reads TGTGCCAGCAGCTTAGCTGGAGCGAACACTGAAGCTTTCTTT. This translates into CASSLAGANTEAFF.